These 16 T cell receptor beta chains were all obtained from the same sample, sequenced in a study of T cell responses to AZD1222 COVID-19 vaccine. TCRdb's table, derived via immunoSEQ multiplex PCR, lists solely in-frame clones and lacks some. The sample has about 110,000 clones, 88% seen once. Sequencing was performed on peripheral blood, taken on day 0 of AZD1222 vaccination. These receptor sequences come from an adult in good health.

The rearrangement links TRBV5-1 to TRBJ2-5; 15 bases align to TRBD2. V gave up 4 bases and J gave up 2 bases; unmatched junction bases: 3. CDR1 is SGHRS and CDR2 is YFSETQ in the germline V gene. The CDR3 runs 16 residues. CDR3 coding DNA: TGCGCCAGCAGCCCCGGGACTAGCGGGGGGCAAGAGACCCAGTACTTC. Translating it yields CASSPGTSGGQETQYF.

The gene calls are TRBV27 and TRBJ2-1; 8 bases match TRBD2. The V gene end was trimmed by 8 bases and the J gene end by 5 bases; junction bases not matched to a gene: 17. The germline V gene encodes CDR1 MNHEY and CDR2 SMNVEV (reference sequence). This CDR3 contains 17 residues. The CDR3 DNA reads as TGTGCCAGCGGGTCCGGTGGTAGCGGGATGACGGACAATGAGCAGTTCTTC. Its protein is CASGSGGSGMTDNEQFF.

V is TRBV19 and J is TRBJ2-1; TRBD2 agrees at 10 bases. The CDR3 consists of 17 residues. V dropped 6 bases and J dropped 0; count of bases not matched to a gene: 8. Per germline, CDR1 LNHDA and CDR2 SQIVND (reference sequence). The DNA of the CDR3 is TGTGCCAGTAGAGGGGGTAGCGGGAGGAGCTCCTACAATGAGCAGTTCTTC. Protein sequence: CASRGGSGRSSYNEQFF. Based on the CDR3 plus reference TRBV19 and TRBJ2-1, the full variable domain is DGGITQSPKYLFRKEGQNVTLSCEQNLNHDAMYWYRQDPGQGLRLIYYSQIVNDFQKGDIAEGYSVSREKKESFPLTVTSAQKNPTAFYLCASRGGSGRSSYNEQFFGPGTRLTVL.

This chain connects TRBV6-5 to TRBJ2-7; 11 nucleotides line up with TRBD1. After removal of 7 bases from V and 3 bases from J, the junction contained 8 bases not matched to a gene. The CDR3 spans 15 residues. In germline, CDR1 is MNHEY, CDR2 SVGAGI. CDR3 protein: CASTLGGTGGYEQYF. CDR3 nucleotides: TGTGCCAGCACCTTAGGGGGGACAGGGGGCTACGAGCAGTACTTC.

The chain links TRBV2 to TRBJ2-4; D is unresolved. Germline loops: CDR1 SNHLY, CDR2 FYNNEI. The CDR3 covers 12 residues. The V and J ends lost 9 bases and 4 bases respectively, with 10 bases between them. The CDR3 sequence: CASGRLKNIQYF. The CDR3 DNA sequence: TGTGCCAGTGGTAGACTTAAAAACATTCAGTACTTC. The variable domain in full, completed from reference TRBV2 and TRBJ2-4, reads EPEVTQTPSHQVTQMGQEVILRCVPISNHLYFYWYRQILGQKVEFLVSFYNNEISEKSEIFDDQFSVERPDGSNFTLKIRSTKLEDSAMYFCASGRLKNIQYFGAGTRLSVL.

The V call is TRBV30, the J call TRBJ2-3; D remains unclear. Germline lookup yields CDR1 GTSNPN and CDR2 SVGIG (reference sequence). The CDR3 runs to 15 residues. Between the trimmed V and J ends, which lost 2 bases and 1 base, there was a span of 13 bases. CDR3 DNA sequence: TGTGCCTGGAGTCCCGACGTCGGACGCACAGATACGCAGTATTTT. Translated: CAWSPDVGRTDTQYF.

This clone was seen a handful of times. V is TRBV3-1 (or the pseudogene TRBV3-2) and J is TRBJ1-5; D is perhaps TRBD1 (6 bases). There are 15 residues in the CDR3. V gave up 1 base and J gave up 9 bases, with 16 bases separating them. Germline CDR1 is LGHDT and CDR2 is YNNKEL (reference sequence). The CDR3 reads CASSQGTELTGPQHF. CDR3 nucleotide sequence: TGTGCCAGCAGCCAAGGGACAGAGCTTACGGGGCCCCAGCATTTT.

V is TRBV25-1 and J is TRBJ2-7; perhaps D is TRBD1 or TRBD2 (6 bases each). The CDR3 extends over 15 amino acids. Germline V gene lookup returns CDR1 MGHDK and CDR2 SYGVNS. V shed 7 bases and J shed 6 bases, with 22 bases lying between them. DNA for the CDR3: TGTGCCAGCACCCACGTGGGGGGCGCAGCTCGCGAGCAGTACTTC. This translates into CASTHVGGAAREQYF.

V and J are TRBV9 and TRBJ2-7; 7 nucleotides align to TRBD2. The CDR3 runs 14 residues. Per germline, CDR1 SGDLS and CDR2 YYNGEE. With V trimmed by 0 bases and J by 5 bases, 5 bases remained unmatched. CDR3 loop: CASSVDPRGDEQYF. In DNA, the CDR3 is TGTGCCAGCAGCGTAGATCCCCGGGGGGACGAGCAGTACTTC.

The chain links TRBV27 to TRBJ1-1, with a tentative D call TRBD1 (5 bases). The CDR3 totals 14 residues. Trimming cost V 1 base and J 3 bases, with 9 bases left between them. CDR1 and CDR2 from the germline V gene are MNHEY and SMNVEV (reference sequence). The CDR3 DNA is TGTGCCAGCAGTTTATTCCCGGGGGACACTGAAGCTTTCTTT. It encodes CASSLFPGDTEAFF.

The rearrangement joins TRBV6-5 to TRBJ2-1; D gene unclear. Germline V gives CDR1 MNHEY, CDR2 SVGAGI. This CDR3 is 15 amino acids long. Trimming removed 2 bases at V and 1 base at J, with 9 bases between. In nucleotides, the CDR3 is TGTGCCAGCAGTTACAGGGCGGCGTCCTACAATGAGCAGTTCTTC. This gives the protein CASSYRAASYNEQFF.

The rearrangement uses TRBV11-2 and TRBJ1-5; 8 positions agree with TRBD1. The CDR3 consists of 15 residues. J gave up 3 bases and V 5 bases, and 6 bases lay outside the gene matches. Germline-derived CDR1 and CDR2 are SGHAT and FQNNGV. CDR3 nucleotide sequence: TGTGCCAGCAGCCCCGGACAGGGTCACAATCAGCCCCAGCATTTT. Translation gives CASSPGQGHNQPQHF.

The chain links TRBV29-1 to TRBJ1-1; D unclear. In germline, CDR1 is SQVTM, CDR2 ANQGSEA. V lost 7 bases, J lost 1 base, and 10 bases lay in between. There are 12 residues in the CDR3. The CDR3 bases are TGCAGCGCCGGGCGGCAGAACACTGAAGCTTTCTTT. Its translation: CSAGRQNTEAFF.

The chain is built from TRBV3-1 (or the pseudogene TRBV3-2) and TRBJ2-3; 7 bases are shared with TRBD2. Germline lookup yields CDR1 LGHDT and CDR2 YNNKEL (reference sequence). With V trimmed by 0 bases and J by 4 bases, 4 bases remained unmatched. The CDR3 sequence is 15 residues long. The CDR3 bases are TGTGCCAGCAGCCAAGATTGGGGGGGTTCAGATACGCAGTATTTT. It translates to CASSQDWGGSDTQYF.

This clone was seen just once. The chain combines TRBV13 with TRBJ2-1; TRBD2 agrees at 12 bases. The CDR3 length is 19 residues. V was clipped by 5 bases and J by 0 bases; unmatched bases: 11. Germline V gives CDR1 PRHDT, CDR2 FYEKMQ (reference sequence). The DNA for the CDR3 is TGTGCCAGCAGCCCGATGACTAGCGGGGGTATCAGCTCCTACAATGAGCAGTTCTTC. Encoded protein: CASSPMTSGGISSYNEQFF.

The chain carries TRBV5-1 and TRBJ2-3, with TRBD2 matching over 9 bases. CDR3 length: 14 amino acids. CDR1 and CDR2 (germline): SGHRS, YFSETQ. Trimming removed 4 bases from V and 3 bases from J; junction bases left unmatched: 3. The CDR3 coding sequence is TGCGCCAGCAGCGAGAGCGGGGGGACAGATACGCAGTATTTT. Amino acid sequence: CASSESGGTDTQYF.